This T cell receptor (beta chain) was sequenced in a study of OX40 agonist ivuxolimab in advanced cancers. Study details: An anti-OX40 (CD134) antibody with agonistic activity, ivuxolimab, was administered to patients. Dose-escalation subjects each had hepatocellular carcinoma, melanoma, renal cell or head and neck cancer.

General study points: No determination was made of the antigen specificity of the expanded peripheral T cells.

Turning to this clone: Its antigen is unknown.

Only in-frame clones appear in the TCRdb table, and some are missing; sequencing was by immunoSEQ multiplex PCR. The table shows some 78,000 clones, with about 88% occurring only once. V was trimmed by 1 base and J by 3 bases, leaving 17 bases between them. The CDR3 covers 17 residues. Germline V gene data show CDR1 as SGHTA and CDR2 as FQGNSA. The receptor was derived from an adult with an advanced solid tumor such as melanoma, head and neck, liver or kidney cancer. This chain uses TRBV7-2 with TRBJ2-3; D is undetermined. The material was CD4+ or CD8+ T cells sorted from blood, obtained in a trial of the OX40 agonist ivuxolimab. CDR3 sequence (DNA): TGTGCCAGCAGCTTAGTCTTATCACGGACGTCTACAGATACGCAGTATTTT. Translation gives CASSLVLSRTSTDTQYF.